The present T cell receptor beta chain was sequenced within a study of blood T cell repertoires in COVID-19 (dated by TCRdb to between 2020 and 2021). About the full investigation: The collaborator samples originated in the United States, Italy and Spain and spanned the acute and convalescent phases of COVID-19. The material from the prospective study consisted of cDNA or gDNA derived from T cells, B-cell-depleted T cells, or PBMCs. Deeply sampled blood TCRbeta repertoires from subjects exposed to, actively infected with, or recovered from COVID-19 were included in the dataset. The repertoires were made available in a free public database intended to serve as a resource for research on the immune response to SARS-CoV-2. Samples were obtained from the ongoing ImmuneRACE study (first 160 participants) and from over 1,000 subjects provided by 6 global collaborators. The sample metadata nearly always contained a de-identified subject ID, COVID-19 status, age in years and sex. HLA class I and class II types, where available, came from metadata supplied by the sample provider rather than from assay-based typing. On the study overall, not on this receptor specifically: Clinical and demographic metadata were provided uncurated, with the amount varying by source and participant.

The CDR3 measures 14 amino acids from cysteine to phenylalanine. Here the CDR3 DNA is all that survives: 42 bases in frame from base 1. Trimming at the junction amounts to 2 bases on V and 4 bases on J, and the germline ends lie 12 bases apart. Reading the germline V gene gives CDR1 SQVTM and CDR2 ANQGSEA. As to this clone: Its antigen is unknown. Base qualities are not provided; no much larger clone lies one nucleotide away.

TCRbeta CDR3 regions were amplified from genomic DNA using the immunoSEQ Assay, a bias-controlled multiplex PCR. The published analysis was carried out like this. Nucleated cell counts per sample were estimated from amplification of reference gene primers within the assay. To quantify the absolute abundance of each unique TCRbeta CDR3 rearrangement, sequence reads were collapsed and filtered. For each sample, productive Simpson clonality was calculated as the square root of Simpson's diversity index over productive rearrangements. The immuneACCESS repertoire file appears here via TCRdb, limited to in-frame rearrangements. These files lack a portion of the clones; in checked studies, under half of the deficit traces to unresolved V genes, and the cause of the others is not known. That table furnishes V, J and clone size, whereas the DNA furnished D and trimming. The sample has under 200,000 clones on record, approximately 84% of them singletons. The ten largest clones add up to less than 9% of the sample.

A second Seattle source provided samples from volunteer blood donors who had recovered from COVID-19. Whole blood was collected in K2EDTA tubes by collaborating institutions according to the institutions' own protocols. For TCRbeta analysis, collaborator samples were shipped as frozen whole blood, as isolated PBMCs, or as DNA extracted from either sample type. The rearrangement combines TRBV29-1 with TRBJ2-1, and the D gene may be TRBD2, 6 bases matching. Sequencing used peripheral blood. The TCR sequence derives from a man aged 35 to 55 who had recovered from COVID-19. The CDR3 amino acid sequence is: CSVELLASYNEQFF. The sequence in DNA is TGCAGCGTTGAACTACTAGCAAGTTACAATGAGCAGTTCTTC.